Each of the 27 T cell receptor beta chains below was sequenced from the same sample in a study of blood T cell repertoires in COVID-19 (dated by TCRdb to 2020 to 2022). The receptor library was made with the immunoSEQ multiplex PCR assay. Held by TCRdb, this immuneACCESS table contains in-frame sequences only and omits some clones. Under half of the omission traces to an unresolved V gene where checked; the cause of the rest is unknown. The sample contains approximately 150,000 clones, roughly 80% of them found a single time. Of the sample, about 5.8% falls within the top ten clones. Material: PBMCs or T cells enriched from blood (not recorded which). Every receptor here comes from a woman aged 40 to 49 with acute COVID-19.

This clone was recorded a few times. The chain uses TRBV3-1 (or the pseudogene TRBV3-2) and TRBJ2-3, with 15 bases that match TRBD2. The germline CDR1 and CDR2 sequences are LGHDT and YNNKEL (reference sequence). After removal of 6 bases from V and 1 base from J, the junction contained 8 bases not matched to a gene. The CDR3 is 18 amino acids. The CDR3, as DNA: TGTGCCAGCAGGGCCGGGACTAGCGGGAGGAGGGGCACAGATACGCAGTATTTT. It is translated as CASRAGTSGRRGTDTQYF.

This clone was counted only a few times. The gene calls are TRBV4-1 and TRBJ2-1; a weak D match, TRBD2 (5 bases). This CDR3 has 14 amino acids. Germline values: CDR1 MGHRA, CDR2 YSYEKL. Trimming pared 5 bases from V and 6 bases from J, leaving 14 bases between. In DNA, the CDR3 is TGCGCCAGCAGCAACAAGGAGGCTATCAATGAGCAGTTCTTC. Amino acids: CASSNKEAINEQFF.

The rearrangement uses TRBV11-3 and TRBJ2-6; 11 nucleotides agree with TRBD2. With 5 bases clipped from V and 5 bases from J, the junction kept 14 bases outside the gene matches. The CDR3 is 19 amino acids. CDR1 SGHNT and CDR2 YENEEA come from the germline V gene. The CDR3 sequence: CASSTDGLAGGSRANVLTF. The CDR3 DNA sequence: TGTGCCAGCAGCACCGACGGACTAGCGGGTGGTTCAAGGGCCAACGTCCTGACTTTC.

The gene calls are TRBV10-3 and TRBJ2-5; no firm D call. With 4 bases removed from V and 3 bases from J, the gap between germline ends came to 12 bases. CDR1 is ENHRY, CDR2 SYGVKD, per germline. This CDR3 is built from 14 residues. CDR3 region: CAISVPGSEETQYF. CDR3 DNA: TGTGCCATCAGTGTTCCGGGTTCGGAAGAGACCCAGTACTTC.

The rearrangement links TRBV5-6 to TRBJ2-7, with 7 positions matching TRBD2. The V segment lost 3 bases and the J segment 4 bases; nucleotides outside the gene matches: 22. The CDR3 totals 19 residues. Germline CDR1 reads SGHDT; CDR2 reads YYEEEE. The CDR3 is CASSSGWWGGTTSPYEQYF. In DNA, the CDR3 is TGTGCCAGCAGCTCCGGTTGGTGGGGTGGGACTACCTCCCCTTACGAGCAGTACTTC.

This clone was detected only a few times. The gene calls are TRBV29-1 and TRBJ2-2; 9 bases line up with TRBD1. The V gene's germline CDR1 is SQVTM and CDR2 ANQGSEA. This CDR3 spans 14 amino acids. With 5 bases clipped from V and 0 bases from J, the junction kept 1 base outside the gene matches. The CDR3, as DNA: TGCAGCGTTAGACAGGGGGCGAACACCGGGGAGCTGTTTTTT. Amino acids: CSVRQGANTGELFF.

The chain recombines TRBV3-1 (or the pseudogene TRBV3-2) with TRBJ1-4; 9 positions match TRBD1. Germline V gene lookup returns CDR1 LGHDT and CDR2 YNNKEL (reference sequence). The CDR3 consists of 17 residues. V dropped 2 bases and J dropped 0; count of bases not matched to a gene: 4. CDR3 amino acids: CASSQPGQGSTNEKLFF. The DNA for the CDR3 is TGTGCCAGCAGCCAACCGGGACAGGGATCAACTAATGAAAAACTGTTTTTT.

The chain links TRBV5-1 to TRBJ2-2; TRBD2 agrees at 13 bases. The J segment lost 4 bases and the V segment lost 6 bases, leaving 6 bases of the junction unmatched. CDR3 length: 16 residues. CDR1 SGHRS and CDR2 YFSETQ come from the germline V gene. The CDR3 nucleotides are TGCGCCAGCAATGGACTAGCGGGAGAGGTCACCGGGGAGCTGTTTTTT. It translates to CASNGLAGEVTGELFF. The entire variable domain, with the rest obtained from reference TRBV5-1 and TRBJ2-2, is as follows: KAGVTQTPRYLIKTRGQQVTLSCSPISGHRSVSWYQQTPGQGLQFLFEYFSETQRNKGNFPGRFSGRQFSNSRSEMNVSTLELGDSALYLCASNGLAGEVTGELFFGEGSRLTVL.

The chain has TRBV11-1 and TRBJ2-7, with D tentatively TRBD1 (5 bases). CDR3 length equals 14 residues. Deletions cut 4 bases from V and 4 bases from J, with 14 bases between. Germline-derived CDR1 and CDR2 are SGHAT and FQDESV (reference sequence). CDR3 coding DNA: TGTGCCAGCAGCTCCAAAAGGGGAAGGTACGAGCAGTACGTC. Protein: CASSSKRGRYEQYV.

J is TRBJ1-4 and V is TRBV19, with a tentative D call TRBD1 (5 bases). V dropped 2 bases and J dropped 6 bases, with 10 bases sitting between them. The germline V gene has CDR1 LNHDA and CDR2 SQIVND (reference sequence). The CDR3 spans 14 residues. The CDR3 here is CASSIRDSHEKLFF. CDR3 nucleotide sequence: TGTGCCAGTAGTATAAGAGACAGCCATGAAAAACTGTTTTTT.

This chain uses TRBV29-1 with TRBJ2-7; 10 positions agree with TRBD1. The trim removed 6 bases at V and 4 bases at J, leaving 6 bases unmatched. From germline, CDR1 is SQVTM and CDR2 ANQGSEA. CDR3 length: 13 amino acids. Written as DNA, the CDR3 is TGCAGCGTGAAGACAGGGGGCAGGTACGAGCAGTACTTC. This sequence encodes CSVKTGGRYEQYF.

This chain connects TRBV21-1 to TRBJ2-1; TRBD2 is the table's D call, not checked against the DNA. TRBV21-1 is a pseudogene. This CDR3 region has 14 residues. The CDR3 spells CASVTGGVYNEQFF. CDR3 coding DNA: TGTGCCAGCGTCACAGGAGGGGTTTACAATGAGCAGTTCTTC.

The chain couples TRBV5-1 to TRBJ2-1; TRBD2 matches 8 bases. After removal of 3 bases from V and 0 bases from J, the junction contained 11 bases not matched to a gene. The CDR3 is 18 residues long. The germline CDR1 and CDR2 sequences are SGHRS and YFSETQ. The CDR3 is CASSSAGLAGTSYNEQFF. The CDR3 coding sequence is TGCGCCAGCAGCTCCGCCGGACTAGCCGGCACCTCCTACAATGAGCAGTTCTTC.

The chain recombines TRBV5-5 with TRBJ2-1; D perhaps matches TRBD2 (5 bases). The V end lost 7 bases, the J end lost 5 bases, and 16 bases lay between the germline ends. The germline gives CDR1 SGHKS, CDR2 YYEKEE (reference sequence). The CDR3 contains 14 residues. The CDR3 DNA is TGTGCCAGCCTCCAGGACCGGGGAAACAATGAGCAGTTCTTC. Translation gives CASLQDRGNNEQFF.

The chain couples TRBV5-1 to TRBJ1-2; TRBD1 matches 9 bases. CDR1 SGHRS and CDR2 YFSETQ come from the germline V gene. Trimming at V came to 4 bases and at J to 6 bases, leaving 4 bases not matched to a gene. The CDR3 is made up of 13 amino acids. CDR3 coding DNA: TGCGCCAGCAGCCCAAGGACAGGGGATGGCTACACCTTC. It yields the protein CASSPRTGDGYTF.

This chain joins TRBV4-1 and TRBJ1-1; 9 bases agree with TRBD1. Trimming took 3 bases from V and 7 from J; bases not matched to a gene: 3. The CDR3 is 13 residues long. Germline V gives CDR1 MGHRA, CDR2 YSYEKL. The CDR3 nucleotides read TGCGCCAGCAGCCACCGGACAGGGGATGAAGCTTTCTTT. Protein product: CASSHRTGDEAFF.

The chain couples TRBV19 to TRBJ1-4; perhaps TRBD1 as D (5 bases). Trimming took off 9 bases at V and 0 bases at J, with 26 bases between the two ends. The CDR3 has 19 amino acids. Germline V gene sequence: CDR1 LNHDA, CDR2 SQIVND (reference sequence). This chain's CDR3 is CASRGGYAGAISTNEKLFF. The CDR3 coding sequence is TGTGCCAGCCGGGGAGGGTACGCCGGGGCCATCTCAACTAATGAAAAACTGTTTTTT.

This clone was seen a handful of times. The V call is TRBV2, the J call TRBJ1-4, with 12 bases matching TRBD1. The CDR3 runs 17 residues. V lost 4 bases, J lost 3 bases, and 6 bases stayed unmatched. Germline CDR1 is SNHLY and CDR2 is FYNNEI. CDR3 DNA: TGTGCCAGCAGTGTCCGGGACAGGGGGCGTCCTAATGAAAAACTGTTTTTT. This encodes CASSVRDRGRPNEKLFF.

V and J are TRBV3-1 (or the pseudogene TRBV3-2) and TRBJ2-7, with 10 bases lining up with TRBD2. Germline CDR1 and CDR2: LGHDT and YNNKEL (reference sequence). The CDR3 totals 14 residues. The V gene end was trimmed by 4 bases and the J gene end by 5 bases; junction bases not matched to a gene: 5. CDR3 nucleotides: TGTGCCAGCAGCCTCAGCGGGAGGGCCAACGAGCAGTACTTC. Translation gives CASSLSGRANEQYF.

The CDR3 DNA reads TGTGCCAGCAGCTTAATAGGAAGCGACGGCTACACCTTC. Protein product: CASSLIGSDGYTF. This chain connects TRBV11-3 to TRBJ1-2, with no clear D. The ends were cut back, 2 bases at V and 8 bases at J, with 12 bases in the middle. There are 13 residues in the CDR3. CDR1 and CDR2 (germline): SGHNT, YENEEA.

The CDR3 sequence: CASSQDWSRGNTYEQYF. In nucleotides, the CDR3 is TGTGCCAGCAGCCAAGATTGGTCAAGGGGTAATACGTACGAGCAGTACTTC. The chain carries TRBV4-2 and TRBJ2-7; the D gene is possibly TRBD1 (5 bases). This CDR3 has 17 amino acids. With 0 bases removed from V and 4 bases from J, the gap between germline ends came to 19 bases. CDR1 LGHNA and CDR2 YNFKEQ come from the germline V gene.

The chain employs TRBV23-1 and TRBJ2-5; 12 positions agree with TRBD2. TRBV23-1 is marked as an open reading frame, function uncertain. Trimming at V came to 2 bases and at J to 4 bases, leaving 2 bases not matched to a gene. The CDR3 totals 15 residues. This CDR3 is CASSQPGLAGETQYF. The CDR3 DNA reads as TGCGCCAGCAGTCAACCGGGACTAGCGGGAGAGACCCAGTACTTC.

The rearrangement joins TRBV30 to TRBJ2-1; TRBD2 matches at 15 bases. The CDR3 extends over 14 amino acids. The germline gives CDR1 GTSNPN, CDR2 SVGIG (reference sequence). The V and J ends lost 5 bases and 12 bases, in that order; junction bases with no gene match: 8. Here the CDR3 DNA reads TGTGCCTGGCAAGGACTAGCGGGAGGGCCGAGGCAGTTCTTC. Protein product: CAWQGLAGGPRQFF.

J is TRBJ2-5 and V is TRBV5-6; 12 positions agree with TRBD2. Germline assignment: CDR1 SGHDT and CDR2 YYEEEE. The trim removed 1 base at V and 5 bases at J, leaving 6 bases unmatched. CDR3 length equals 16 residues. The CDR3 DNA reads TGTGCCAGCAGCTTGTCTAGCGGGAGGGCCGGGGAGACCCAGTACTTC. Protein: CASSLSSGRAGETQYF.

V usage is TRBV19 and J usage is TRBJ2-2; 11 bases are a match to TRBD2. Germline trimming cut 5 bases from V and 5 bases from J; bases unmatched to any gene: 4. The CDR3 has 15 residues. Germline V CDR1 and CDR2: LNHDA, SQIVND (reference sequence). CDR3 in amino acids: CASSRLAGGTGELFF. For the CDR3, the DNA is TGTGCCAGTAGTCGGCTAGCGGGGGGAACCGGGGAGCTGTTTTTT.

The chain carries TRBV6-6 and TRBJ1-1; no firm D call. Germline CDR1 is MNHNY and CDR2 is SVGAGI (reference sequence). The V and J ends lost 4 bases and 5 bases respectively, with 14 bases between them. The CDR3 consists of 14 residues. CDR3 sequence reads: CASSLKAYGTEAFF. In nucleotides, the CDR3 is TGTGCCAGCAGTTTGAAGGCCTACGGGACTGAAGCTTTCTTT.

The V call is TRBV11-3, the J call TRBJ2-3; 7 nucleotides align to TRBD1. This CDR3 is 20 amino acids long. Per the germline V gene, CDR1 is SGHNT and CDR2 is YENEEA. Trimming removed 6 bases from V and 2 bases from J; junction bases left unmatched: 23. CDR3 bases: TGTGCCAGCAGAGATAGGGGGCGGGTCCGGAACAATGTCTACACAGATACGCAGTATTTT. Its translation: CASRDRGRVRNNVYTDTQYF.